One sample yielded the 25 T cell receptor beta chains listed below, sequenced in a study of brain metastases from non-small cell lung cancer. Libraries were prepared by immunoSEQ multiplex PCR; TCRdb keeps only in-frame clonotypes and omits some of them. The table records 4,500 to 5,000 clones, around nine tenths of them present only once. The specimen was tissue from a brain metastasis. Source of these receptors: a donor at least 40 years old with non-small cell lung cancer.

Concerning this clone: The same CDR3 is also encoded by other DNA sequences in this sample. The rearrangement uses TRBV21-1 and TRBJ2-7; the DNA was not compared with TRBD1, the D call given in the table. TRBV21-1 is given as a pseudogene. The CDR3 runs 13 residues. The CDR3 here is CASIRETGDEQYF. Written as DNA, the CDR3 is TGTGCCAGCATCAGAGAAACAGGGGACGAGCAGTACTTC.

V usage is TRBV5-5 and J usage is TRBJ2-3; maybe TRBD1 (5 bases). CDR3 length equals 12 residues. The germline gives CDR1 SGHKS, CDR2 YYEKEE (reference sequence). V dropped 3 bases and J dropped 6 bases, with 8 bases sitting between them. This chain's CDR3 is CASSSRVDTQYF. The CDR3 DNA is TGTGCCAGCAGCTCCAGGGTGGATACGCAGTATTTT.

The chain carries TRBV9 and TRBJ1-2, with TRBD1 as a possible D gene (5 bases). This CDR3 is built from 13 residues. Per germline, CDR1 SGDLS and CDR2 YYNGEE. Trimming shortened V by 6 bases and J by 0 bases, and 9 bases separated the two germline ends. The CDR3 nucleotides are TGTGCCAGCATGGGGGGATCTAACTATGGCTACACCTTC. It is translated as CASMGGSNYGYTF. Filled out from reference TRBV9 and TRBJ1-2, the complete variable domain reads DSGVTQTPKHLITATGQRVTLRCSPRSGDLSVYWYQQSLDQGLQFLIQYYNGEERAKGNILERFSAQQFPDLHSELNLSSLELGDSALYFCASMGGSNYGYTFGSGTRLTVV.

On this clone: An end of the junction does not agree with germline; a read error may underlie this. V and J are TRBV11-1 and TRBJ1-2; D gene unclear. The CDR3 runs to 13 residues. Per the germline V gene, CDR1 is SGHAT and CDR2 is FQDESV (reference sequence). In DNA form, the CDR3 reads TGTGCCAGCAGCTTACGGGAAGGAGGCGGCTACACTTTC. It is translated as CASSLREGGGYTF.

The CDR3 region is CASSFRPWSHEQYF. The CDR3, as DNA: TGTGCCAGCAGCTTCAGACCCTGGAGCCACGAGCAGTACTTC. This chain uses TRBV7-2 with TRBJ2-7; D is undetermined. Germline V lookup: CDR1 SGHTA, CDR2 FQGNSA. The CDR3 spans 14 residues. V was pared by 3 bases and J by 5 bases, with 14 bases between.

This chain links TRBV11-3 with TRBJ1-1; 8 nucleotides align to TRBD1. This CDR3 is built from 13 residues. Germline V gene lookup returns CDR1 SGHNT and CDR2 YENEEA. V lost 5 bases and J lost 4; bases outside the gene matches: 3. CDR3 DNA sequence: TGTGCCAGCAGCCACGGACAGGGCACTGAAGCTTTCTTT. Amino acid sequence: CASSHGQGTEAFF.

This chain connects TRBV12-3 or TRBV12-4 to TRBJ2-1; D is uncertain. CDR3 length: 12 residues. V was cut by 5 bases and J by 13 bases, with 15 bases left in between. The CDR3 loop is CASSPPLMDQFF. The CDR3 DNA reads as TGTGCCAGCAGTCCACCCTTGATGGATCAGTTCTTC.

The chain carries TRBV18 and TRBJ2-1; no clear D. Germline V CDR1 and CDR2: KGHSH, LQKENI. Trimming pared 2 bases from V and 3 bases from J, leaving 8 bases between. The CDR3 loop spans 14 amino acids. CDR3 in amino acids: CASSPELLYNEQFF. The CDR3, as DNA: TGTGCCAGCTCACCAGAGCTCCTCTACAATGAGCAGTTCTTC.

The rearrangement joins TRBV6-1 to TRBJ2-7, with 10 bases matching TRBD1. Germline CDR1 reads MNHNS; CDR2 reads SASEGT. The CDR3 runs 15 residues. Trimming cost V 1 base and J 1 base; bases outside gene matches: 1. The CDR3 DNA sequence: TGTGCCAGCAGTGAAGGACAGGGGGCATCCTACGAGCAGTACTTC. It codes for CASSEGQGASYEQYF.

The chain links TRBV6-4 to TRBJ2-1; no reliable D call. This CDR3 has 13 amino acids. With 2 bases removed from V and 5 bases from J, the gap between germline ends came to 7 bases. Germline V gene data show CDR1 as MRHNA and CDR2 as SNTAGT. The CDR3 nucleotides read TGTGCCAGCAGTGACCTAGGGCACAATGAGCAGTTCTTC. This codes for CASSDLGHNEQFF.

The chain recombines TRBV28 with TRBJ1-2; D might be TRBD1 (5 bases). V was clipped by 6 bases and J by 6 bases, with 17 bases between them. This CDR3 region has 14 residues. Germline V CDR1 and CDR2: MDHEN, SYDVKM. Here the CDR3 DNA reads TGTGCCAGCAGAATCCGGGACGGAGTTAATGGCTACACCTTC. Translated, it gives CASRIRDGVNGYTF.

V is TRBV7-4 and J is TRBJ2-2; TRBD1 matches 8 bases. The CDR3 is 16 amino acids. Germline CDR1 is SGHVT and CDR2 is SQSDAQ. V shed 0 bases and J 4 bases; nucleotides not matched to a gene: 4. The CDR3 protein is CASSLADRDSTGELFF. The CDR3 DNA is TGTGCCAGCAGCTTAGCGGACAGGGATAGCACCGGGGAGCTGTTTTTT.

The chain links TRBV5-1 to TRBJ2-5; D remains unclear. The germline V and J ends were trimmed by 3 bases and 4 bases, with 7 bases remaining between them. Per germline, CDR1 SGHRS and CDR2 YFSETQ. This CDR3 is built from 12 residues. CDR3: CASSWNRETQYF. The CDR3 region has the DNA TGCGCCAGCAGCTGGAATAGAGAGACCCAGTACTTC.

A word on this clone: The junction differs from germline at one of its ends, possibly a read error. V usage is TRBV30 and J usage is TRBJ2-5, with unresolved D. The CDR3 sequence is 14 residues long. Germline-derived CDR1 and CDR2 are GTSNPN and SVGIG (reference sequence). The CDR3 sequence is CAWSSIGSQKTQYF. In DNA form, the CDR3 reads TGTGCCTGGAGCTCCATAGGCAGCCAAAAGACCCAGTACTTC.

This chain connects TRBV3-1 (or the pseudogene TRBV3-2) to TRBJ2-5; 12 nucleotides match TRBD2. Unmatched junction bases numbered 3, after V lost 6 bases and J lost 1 base. This CDR3 contains 15 residues. Germline V gene lookup returns CDR1 LGHDT and CDR2 YNNKEL (reference sequence). The CDR3 DNA reads as TGTGCCAGCAGGCAGACTAGCGGGGGCCAAGAGACCCAGTACTTC. This encodes CASRQTSGGQETQYF.

The chain joins TRBV23-1 to TRBJ2-7; 7 bases are a match to TRBD1. TRBV23-1 is identified as an open reading frame with a role that is uncertain. The CDR3 consists of 16 residues. Germline trimming cut 6 bases from V and 2 bases from J; bases unmatched to any gene: 13. CDR3 in amino acids: CASRARPGQRTYEQYF. CDR3 bases: TGCGCCAGCAGGGCGCGCCCGGGACAGAGAACCTACGAGCAGTACTTC.

This clone occurred once. The chain couples TRBV7-8 to TRBJ1-1; D unclear. CDR1 SGHVS and CDR2 FQNEAQ come from the germline V gene. The V and J ends lost 5 bases and 7 bases respectively, with 17 bases between them. The CDR3 contains 14 residues. The CDR3: CASSPPRGGGEAFF. In DNA form, the CDR3 reads TGTGCCAGCAGCCCACCGAGAGGAGGAGGTGAAGCTTTCTTT.

The chain joins TRBV6-6 to TRBJ2-1; D is ambiguous. Trimming removed 5 bases at V and 9 bases at J, with 14 bases between. The CDR3 consists of 13 residues. The germline CDR1 and CDR2 sequences are MNHNY and SVGAGI (reference sequence). DNA for the CDR3: TGTGCCAGCAGTGCCGCTGGGTTCGGTGAGCAGTTCTTC. Its protein product is CASSAAGFGEQFF.

The J gene is TRBJ2-3, the V gene TRBV15; no firm D call. Trimming removed 0 bases at V and 4 bases at J, with 14 bases between. The CDR3 runs to 16 residues. Germline V gene sequence: CDR1 LNHNV, CDR2 YYDKDF (reference sequence). CDR3 residues: CATSRDQGVGADTQYF. CDR3 in DNA: TGTGCCACCAGCAGAGATCAAGGAGTAGGCGCAGATACGCAGTATTTT.

The chain carries TRBV3-1 (or the pseudogene TRBV3-2) and TRBJ1-5; weak D call: TRBD1 (6 bases). CDR1 and CDR2 (germline): LGHDT, YNNKEL (reference sequence). V lost 0 bases, J lost 3 bases, and 6 bases lay in between. The CDR3 is 14 amino acids. CDR3 nucleotide sequence: TGTGCCAGCAGCCAAGAGGGACACAATCAGCCCCAGCATTTT. Its protein product is CASSQEGHNQPQHF.

Concerning this clone itself: A read error may produce the germline difference seen at one junction end. The CDR3 nucleotides are TGTGTCAGCAGCTTTGGGGGGAGTGACAATGAGCAGTTCTTC. As protein: CVSSFGGSDNEQFF. V usage is TRBV7-9 and J usage is TRBJ2-1, with TRBD2 as a possible D gene (6 bases). There are 14 residues in the CDR3. Germline CDR1 SEHNR, CDR2 FQNEAQ (reference sequence).

The chain uses TRBV18 and TRBJ2-1, with D perhaps TRBD1 (5 bases). CDR3 length equals 15 residues. Germline values: CDR1 KGHSH, CDR2 LQKENI. V was trimmed by 0 bases and J by 7 bases, leaving 13 bases between them. CDR3 region: CASSPPRTQRNEQFF. DNA of the CDR3: TGTGCCAGCTCACCACCACGGACACAGAGGAATGAGCAGTTCTTC.

The chain carries TRBV2 and TRBJ2-3; no clear D gene. Germline lookup yields CDR1 SNHLY and CDR2 FYNNEI. The V end lost 3 bases, the J end lost 4 bases, and 5 bases lay between the germline ends. The CDR3 has 12 residues. CDR3 protein: CASSDRADTQYF. DNA for the CDR3: TGTGCCAGCAGTGATCGAGCAGATACGCAGTATTTT. The full variable domain, completed using reference TRBV2 and TRBJ2-3, is EPEVTQTPSHQVTQMGQEVILRCVPISNHLYFYWYRQILGQKVEFLVSFYNNEISEKSEIFDDQFSVERPDGSNFTLKIRSTKLEDSAMYFCASSDRADTQYFGPGTRLTVL.

This rearrangement joins TRBV5-1 to TRBJ1-2; 7 bases agree with TRBD1. Unmatched junction bases numbered 3, after V lost 0 bases and J lost 4 bases. The CDR3 covers 14 residues. The germline gives CDR1 SGHRS, CDR2 YFSETQ. The CDR3 loop is CASSLGQGLYGYTF. As DNA, the CDR3 is TGCGCCAGCAGCTTGGGACAGGGCCTCTATGGCTACACCTTC.

The chain has TRBV2 and TRBJ1-5; D might be TRBD1 (6 bases). In germline, CDR1 is SNHLY, CDR2 FYNNEI. The CDR3 extends over 13 amino acids. V lost 7 bases to trimming and J lost 3 bases, with 10 bases between them. CDR3 sequence (DNA): TGTGCCAGCAAAGGACAGCACAATCAGCCCCAGCATTTT. It translates to CASKGQHNQPQHF.